This record concerns one T cell receptor (beta chain) sequence. Antigen specificity is unknown. The PCR had 60 Vbeta and 13 Jbeta primers. Sequencing was performed with immunoSEQ multiplex PCR; in TCRdb, only in-frame clones are kept and a portion is missing. This sample has tens of thousands of clones; 77% occur once, and the top ten carry around 3.2%. Germline V gene data show CDR1 as KGHSH and CDR2 as LQKENI. The CDR3 has 18 amino acids. J gave up 5 bases and V 3 bases, and 16 bases lay outside the gene matches. All donors participated as healthy donors of bone marrow. This specimen belongs to a study of cytomegalovirus exposure and HLA in healthy donors. Study-wide results and caveats: Presence/absence analysis assumed near-uniform sequencing depth across donors. A later analysis reportedly found that, within productive TCRs, an Asian-associated ancestry cluster had fewer N-insertions than the mean observed across the roughly 730 donors. Earlier analysis yielded a pattern in which most TCR beta V segments were productive about 87% or about 30% of the time.

V is TRBV18 and J is TRBJ1-2; 9 bases align to TRBD1. The TCR comes from a man aged 50 or older in good health and CMV-seropositive. Material for sequencing was PBMCs. Here the CDR3 reads CASSPLPSFGQGPYGYTF. DNA for the CDR3: TGTGCCAGCTCACCCTTACCCTCTTTCGGACAGGGGCCTTATGGCTACACCTTC.